This T cell receptor (beta chain) was captured in a study of cytomegalovirus exposure and HLA in healthy donors. The study ran its PCR with 60 Vbeta and 13 Jbeta primers. This table comes from immunoSEQ multiplex PCR, and its TCRdb copy is limited to in-frame clones, with some not included. Here the sample spans approximately 120,000 clones, around 72% being singletons. The sample taken for sequencing was PBMCs. The source is a woman between 45 and 60 years old in good health and CMV-seropositive.

CDR3 region: CASSSNTGAGYTF. CDR3 nucleotides: TGTGCCAGCAGCTCAAATACAGGGGCCGGCTACACCTTC. The rearrangement joins TRBV7-2 to TRBJ1-2; TRBD1 matches 7 bases. CDR1 is SGHTA and CDR2 is FQGNSA in the germline V gene. This CDR3 has 13 amino acids. Trimming cost V 4 bases and J 8 bases; bases outside gene matches: 7.